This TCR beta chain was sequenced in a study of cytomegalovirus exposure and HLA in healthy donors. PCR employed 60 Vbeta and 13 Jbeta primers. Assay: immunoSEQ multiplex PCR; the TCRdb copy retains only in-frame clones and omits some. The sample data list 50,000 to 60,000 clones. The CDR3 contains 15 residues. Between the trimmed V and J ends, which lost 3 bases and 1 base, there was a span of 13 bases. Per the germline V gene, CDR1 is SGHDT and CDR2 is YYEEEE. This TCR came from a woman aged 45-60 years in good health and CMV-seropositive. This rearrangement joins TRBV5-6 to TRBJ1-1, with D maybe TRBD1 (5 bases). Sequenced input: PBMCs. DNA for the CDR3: TGTGCCAGCAGCTCGGGGGAGGCTCCGAACACTGAAGCTTTCTTT. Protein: CASSSGEAPNTEAFF. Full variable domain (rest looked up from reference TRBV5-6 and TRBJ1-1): DAGVTQSPTHLIKTRGQQVTLRCSPKSGHDTVSWYQQALGQGPQFIFQYYEEEERQRGNFPDRFSGHQFPNYSSELNVNALLLGDSALYLCASSSGEAPNTEAFFGQGTRLTVV.